The text below deals with one T cell receptor beta chain. No cognate antigen has been identified for it. Per-base quality was not reported, and no clone a single base away is much larger than it. The data belong to a study of cytomegalovirus exposure and HLA in healthy donors (dated by TCRdb to the late 2010s). For context, the study as a whole: An earlier analysis of a few hundred of the donors reported 276 Gb of sequence data and approximately 120 million unique TCR beta sequences obtained from some 200 million T cells. A later analysis re-examined previously published TCR beta repertoires from more than 600 donors and added high-resolution HLA genotyping to investigate patterns of TCR occurrence. Approximately 310 gigabases of sequencing data and tens of millions of unique TCR sequences were included in an early release covering around 650 HLA-typed donors. Typing coverage differed by locus: A, B, C, DRB1 and DQB1 were typed in about 629-640 donors, DQA1 in about 550, DPA1 in 600 to 610, and DPB1 in approximately 450. Of the roughly 410 genotyped donors, 70% to 90% were placed in the genetic ancestry cluster associated with self-reported Caucasian donors. The aim of the study was to test whether cataloging public T cell receptors could identify signatures of past pathogen exposure. Every discovery cohort repertoire had been produced on one sequencing platform. Roughly 5 DR-DQ haplotypes were handled as single units for association and clustering, since linkage in the cohort was strong. Genome-wide SNP genotypes for about 65% of the 666 donors were used in a later genetic analysis, which treated that subset as a discovery cohort. In addition to the first cohort of roughly 670 subjects, a separate validation cohort of over 90 different subjects was used. Across some 400 genotyped donors of the cohort, an average of approximately 240,000 unique TCR beta nucleotide sequences per donor were sequenced, and 15% to 20% of those sequences were non-productive. Donor age, sex, ethnicity and CMV serostatus were compiled alongside the repertoire data. Rather than drawing on any new phenotypic data, the later analysis identified candidate immune exposures from TCR beta sequences and the way those sequences occurred across donors. HLA typing covered class I and class II loci at four-digit resolution. Using immunosequencing, the study profiled T cell repertoires from about 650 subjects and related those repertoires to cytomegalovirus serostatus. To predict cytomegalovirus infection status, the study combined high-throughput TCR immunosequencing, statistical association of individual TCRs with disease status, and machine learning. An earlier analysis of 587 of the donors used high-throughput TCR beta sequencing to judge whether each TCR beta V gene segment behaved as functional or pseudogenic. The study at large found these results: Most TCR sequences were seen in very few donors, while some public TCRs were found in many individuals. Compared with equally common non-associated chains, HLA-associated TCR beta chains in a later analysis were more clonally expanded and had lower generation probabilities. In the study, roughly 160 TCR beta chains were listed as associated with cytomegalovirus. In a later analysis, around 17,000 TCR beta sequences were associated with specific HLA alleles at a false discovery rate of 0.05. A few of the identified cytomegalovirus-associated TCR beta chains were confirmed in vitro to be specific for cytomegalovirus antigens. Immune exposure information for the cohort was limited to CMV serostatus. In a later genetic analysis, a missense DCLRE1C variant was associated with V-gene and J-gene trimming of TCR beta chains, and the association was replicated in an independent cohort. Strong co-occurrence of HLA alleles, especially DR and DQ, made assigning TCR associations to individual alleles difficult. Some IMGT-functional V segments, including TRBV6-2 and TRBV6-3, could not be distinguished by the 87-base-pair reads and were therefore excluded. An earlier analysis of approximately 570 of the donors showed that most TCR beta V segments appeared in productive rearrangements either about 90% or about 30% of the time, which broadly matched IMGT annotations. This cohort had only TCR beta chains sequenced, and the lack of alpha or paired-chain data limited which features could be detected. The classifier was reported to diagnose cytomegalovirus status with high specificity and sensitivity in both the original and validation cohorts. Linkage disequilibrium might explain the correlated functional status among segregating V segments, but an unknown experimental factor could not be excluded. Because counts were too low, seventeen rarely observed V segments, including chromosome 9 orphons, were excluded from the earlier analysis of about 500 of the donors. Several of the top co-occurrence clusters appeared to be linked to parvovirus B19, influenza, CMV and Epstein-Barr virus, according to a later analysis. A further reported finding was that TCR beta sequences accurately predicted the HLA-A and HLA-B alleles for most subjects in the first cohort. The sequencing pipeline was judged likely to have produced a cluster of highly shared sequence variants as a technical artifact. Most CMV-associated TCR beta chains appeared to be HLA-restricted in a later analysis, and the HLA associations seemed to be driven largely by CMV exposure. It was suggested by the authors that the approach could potentially be generalized to other disease states and immunological phenotypes. A later genetic analysis reported fewer N-insertions in productive TCRs among donors in an Asian-associated ancestry cluster than the approximately 670-donor mean. In a later analysis, TCR association rates were found to vary across HLA loci, with the most associated TCRs seen for DRB1 alleles and the fewest for HLA-C alleles. Because HLA typing was unavailable for some donors at each locus, only the typed subset was used in association tests. Sequencing depth was assumed to be roughly uniform across donors in the presence/absence analyses, though that assumption may not hold.

Preparation of the library involved the immunoSEQ multiplex PCR assay. For the multiplex PCR, a mixture combining 60 forward primers for TCR Vbeta segments and 13 reverse primers for TCR Jbeta segments was used. A multiplex PCR assay on genomic DNA amplified the CDR3 region of rearranged TCR beta genes. On the Illumina HiSeq System, the amplified TCR beta libraries were sequenced as 87-base-pair reads. Turning to the authors' computational methods: Across the 600 to 700 repertoires, a later analysis counted about 81 million unique TCR beta chains, approximately 12 million of which were shared by at least two donors. Raw reads were error-corrected and collapsed into unique sequences with a nearest-neighbor algorithm that merged closely related sequences to remove PCR and sequencing errors. Alignment of CDR3 sequences to IMGT reference sequences was used to assign V, D and J gene segments. For a sequence to be retained, a match of at least six nucleotides was required to both a V gene segment and a J gene segment. A rearrangement was called productive if the CDR3 had no stop codons and remained in frame with V and J, and every other rearrangement was called non-productive. CDR3 was defined by IMGT convention, running from the second conserved V-encoded cysteine to the conserved J-encoded phenylalanine. In an earlier analysis of 587 of the donors, sequences lacking an unambiguous match to a single V gene segment were excluded. In an earlier analysis of some 590 of the donors, V segments were called functional above 56.7% productive rearrangements and were called segregating when the between-donor standard deviation exceeded 5%. A statistical classification framework was developed to diagnose cytomegalovirus status using the catalog of TCR beta chain sequences. In a later analysis, TCR nucleotide sequences were compared against IMGT/GENE-DB human TR gene sequences so that V and J genes could be assigned. A later analysis assigned CDR3 sequences and most-parsimonious VDJ recombination scenarios with the TCRdist pipeline. In a later analysis, every TCR beta chain was defined by the combination of its CDR3 amino acid sequence and its V-gene family, and reads without a unique V-gene family were dropped. As a way to deal with suspected cross-contamination and a sequencing artifact, a later analysis dropped approximately 570 nucleotide sequences that were highly shared and had low generation probability. In a later analysis, a clonal expansion index for each public chain was calculated from normalized within-repertoire ranks of inferred template counts. Generation probabilities in a later analysis came from a VDJ recombination model fitted to out-of-frame rearrangements, and those results were checked against IGoR. In a later analysis, TCR-TCR, TCR-HLA and TCR-CMV co-occurrence was scored with hypergeometric tests, and a repertoire-size bias correction was applied to TCR pairs. To estimate false discovery rates, a later analysis permuted the HLA or CMV assignments 20 times. In a later analysis, co-occurring TCRs were grouped using DBSCAN, with TCRdist sequence similarity added in when clustering inside HLA-allele-positive subsets. Repertoires with fewer than 30,000 or more than 120,000 public chains, plus five repertoires with anomalous nucleotide sharing, were excluded from co-occurrence clustering. Not all clones reach the TCRdb copy of this immuneACCESS table, which keeps in-frame sequences only. Checked studies attribute under half of the gap to unresolved V genes and leave the rest unexplained. V and J calls and clone size are given by that table; D and trimming were obtained from the DNA. This sample is represented by hundreds of thousands of clones; about 74% of them were singletons. Roughly 16% of the sample comes from the top ten.

Between the V and J ends, shortened by 0 bases and 0 bases respectively, the junction contains 9 bases. Via the germline V gene, CDR1 is SGHRS and CDR2 YFSETQ. Its CDR3 holds 16 amino acids, cysteine through phenylalanine. The kept DNA is CDR3 alone, 48 bases in frame from the first base. In total, 666 healthy bone marrow donors made up the cohort. Cohort members were all nominally healthy when sampled, although unrecorded immune exposures were likely present. The donor tested CMV seronegative, placing the donor among the 300 to 450 seronegative members of the cohort. A peripheral blood sample was collected from each donor, and TCR beta sequencing was performed on peripheral blood mononuclear cells. Genomic DNA was extracted from the blood cell samples with the Qiagen DNeasy Blood Extraction Kit.

Sequenced material: PBMCs. Recombination connected TRBV5-1 to TRBJ2-2, and the D gene may be TRBD2, 6 bases matching. The receptor comes from a man aged 35 to 55 in good health and CMV-seronegative. The encoded CDR3 is CASSLAGVPNTGELFF. The bases read TGCGCCAGCAGCTTGGCGGGGGTACCGAACACCGGGGAGCTGTTTTTT.